This T cell receptor (beta chain) was identified during a study of blood T cell repertoires in COVID-19. In the original processing: Reference gene primer amplification gave nucleated cell count estimates. Assay: immunoSEQ multiplex PCR; the TCRdb copy retains only in-frame clones and omits some. The V and J calls and the clone size are those of that table, but D and trimming were determined from the DNA. The sample holds over 250,000 clones, around 92% seen once. The participants were between roughly 18 and 90 years old and came from about two dozen US areas. Researchers sorted participants into cohorts using their self-reported clinical history. V was cut by 6 bases and J by 0 bases, with 2 bases left in between. The CDR3 runs to 11 residues.

The clonotype comes from a woman in her fifties or sixties who had recovered from COVID-19. The V call is TRBV12-3 or TRBV12-4, the J call TRBJ1-1; D is undetermined. Material: PBMCs or T cells enriched from blood (not recorded which). The CDR3 region has the DNA TGTGCCAGCAGCATGAACACTGAAGCTTTCTTT. This translates into CASSMNTEAFF.